This T cell receptor beta chain emerged from a study of cytomegalovirus exposure and HLA in healthy donors. On this clone: What it binds is unknown.

Findings of the study overall: In a later analysis, DRB1 alleles had the most associated TCRs; HLA-C alleles the fewest.

A multiplex PCR was run with 60 Vbeta primers and 13 Jbeta primers. The protocol was immunoSEQ multiplex PCR, while the TCRdb copy is restricted to in-frame clones and leaves out a portion. Of about 150,000 clones listed, less than 9.5% were seen once; the top ten hold less than 2%. The V segment lost 4 bases and the J segment 0 bases; nucleotides outside the gene matches: 5. CDR3 length: 16 residues. In germline, CDR1 is SGHNT, CDR2 YYREEE (reference sequence). Sample: PBMCs. This chain uses TRBV5-4 with TRBJ2-3; TRBD2 matches at 10 bases. The sequence was collected from a male donor in good health and CMV-seronegative. CDR3: CASSPRTSGSTDTQYF. CDR3 nucleotide sequence: TGTGCCAGCAGCCCCCGGACTAGCGGAAGCACAGATACGCAGTATTTT.